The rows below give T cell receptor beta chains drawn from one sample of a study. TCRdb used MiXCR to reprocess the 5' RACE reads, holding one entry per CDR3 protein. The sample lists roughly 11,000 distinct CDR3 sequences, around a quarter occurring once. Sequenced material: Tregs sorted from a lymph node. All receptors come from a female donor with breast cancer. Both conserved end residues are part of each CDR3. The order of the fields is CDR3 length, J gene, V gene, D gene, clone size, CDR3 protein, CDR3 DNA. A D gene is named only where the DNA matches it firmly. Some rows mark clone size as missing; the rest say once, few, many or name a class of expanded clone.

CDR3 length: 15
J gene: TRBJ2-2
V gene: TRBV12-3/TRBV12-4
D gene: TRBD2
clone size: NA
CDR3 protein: CASSPTSLDTGELFF
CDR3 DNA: TGTGCCAGCAGCCCGACTAGCCTCGACACCGGGGAGCTGTTTTTT

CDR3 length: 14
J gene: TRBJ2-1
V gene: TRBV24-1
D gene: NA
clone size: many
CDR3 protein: CATSDLGIYNEQFF
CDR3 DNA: TGTGCCACCAGTGATTTAGGCATTTACAATGAGCAGTTCTTC

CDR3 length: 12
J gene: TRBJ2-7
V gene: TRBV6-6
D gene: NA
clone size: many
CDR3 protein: CASFTGVGEQYF
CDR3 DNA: TGTGCCAGCTTTACGGGGGTGGGGGAGCAGTACTTC

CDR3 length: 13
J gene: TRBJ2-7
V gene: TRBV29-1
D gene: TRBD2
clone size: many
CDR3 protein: CSVELAGVYEQYF
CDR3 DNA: TGCAGCGTTGAACTAGCGGGAGTTTACGAGCAGTACTTC

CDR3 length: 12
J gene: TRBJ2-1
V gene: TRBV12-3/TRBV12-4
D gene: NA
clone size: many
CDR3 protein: CASSRHRTEQFF
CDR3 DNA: TGTGCCAGCAGTCGCCACAGGACTGAGCAGTTCTTC

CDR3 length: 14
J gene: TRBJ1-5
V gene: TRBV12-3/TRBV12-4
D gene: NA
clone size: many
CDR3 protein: CASSRRQSNQPQHF
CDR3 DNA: TGTGCCAGCAGTCGCAGACAGAGCAATCAGCCCCAGCATTTT

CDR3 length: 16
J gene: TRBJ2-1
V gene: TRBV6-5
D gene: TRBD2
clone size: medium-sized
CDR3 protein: CASSYSLGLAGDEQFF
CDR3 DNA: TGTGCCAGCAGTTACTCCCTGGGACTAGCGGGAGATGAGCAGTTCTTC

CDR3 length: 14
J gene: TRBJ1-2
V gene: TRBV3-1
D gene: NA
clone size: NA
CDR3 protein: CASSQGAGPYGYTF
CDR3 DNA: TGTGCCAGCAGCCAAGGGGCAGGGCCCTATGGCTACACCTTC

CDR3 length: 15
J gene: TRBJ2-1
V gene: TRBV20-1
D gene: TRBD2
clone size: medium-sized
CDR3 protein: CSARPSGRPYNEQFF
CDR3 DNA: TGCAGTGCTAGACCCAGCGGGAGGCCCTACAATGAGCAGTTCTTC

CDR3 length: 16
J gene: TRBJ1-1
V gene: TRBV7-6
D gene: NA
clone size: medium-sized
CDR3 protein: CASSHEGGRSNTEAFF
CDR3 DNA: TGTGCCAGCAGCCATGAGGGAGGGAGATCGAACACTGAAGCTTTCTTT

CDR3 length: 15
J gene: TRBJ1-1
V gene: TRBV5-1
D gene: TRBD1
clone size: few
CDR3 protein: CASSLDGQGLTEAFF
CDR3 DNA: TGCGCCAGCAGCTTGGATGGACAGGGGCTCACTGAAGCTTTCTTT

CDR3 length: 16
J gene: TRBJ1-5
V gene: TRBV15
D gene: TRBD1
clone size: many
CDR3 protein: CATSRRDRDSNQPQHF
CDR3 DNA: TGTGCCACCAGCAGGAGGGACAGGGATAGCAATCAGCCCCAGCATTTT

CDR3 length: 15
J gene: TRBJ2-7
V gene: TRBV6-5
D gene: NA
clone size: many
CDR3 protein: CASSYRQGFPYEQYF
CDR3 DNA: TGTGCCAGCAGTTACAGGCAGGGATTTCCCTACGAGCAGTACTTC

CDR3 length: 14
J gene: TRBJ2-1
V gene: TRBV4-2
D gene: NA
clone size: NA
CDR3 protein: CASSHSVSVKEQFF
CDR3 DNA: TGTGCCAGCAGCCACTCTGTTAGCGTGAAGGAGCAGTTCTTC